This T cell receptor beta chain was obtained from a study of blood T cell repertoires in COVID-19. About the study: PBMCs, B-cell-depleted T cells, or T cells provided the cDNA or gDNA that made up the material.

While infection was still active, Seattle patients were enrolled and then followed longitudinally. Per the original methods: Reference gene primer amplification gave nucleated cell count estimates. Clones were read by immunoSEQ multiplex PCR, and TCRdb kept only the in-frame ones, dropping some. V, J and clone size derive from that table, while D and trimming were established from the DNA sequence. The sample gives 150,000 to 200,000 clones, around four fifths of which show up once; around 1% is in the top ten. V shed 7 bases and J 6 bases; nucleotides not matched to a gene: 6. CDR1 and CDR2 (germline): MNHEY, SVGAGI. The CDR3 extends over 13 amino acids.

Sequencing was carried out using peripheral blood. The gene calls are TRBV6-5 and TRBJ1-5, with 7 bases that match TRBD1. This clonotype was obtained from a man in his sixties with COVID-19, enrolled during active disease. CDR3 DNA: TGTGCCAGCAACCGACAGGGCCTTCAGCCCCAGCATTTT. This codes for CASNRQGLQPQHF.